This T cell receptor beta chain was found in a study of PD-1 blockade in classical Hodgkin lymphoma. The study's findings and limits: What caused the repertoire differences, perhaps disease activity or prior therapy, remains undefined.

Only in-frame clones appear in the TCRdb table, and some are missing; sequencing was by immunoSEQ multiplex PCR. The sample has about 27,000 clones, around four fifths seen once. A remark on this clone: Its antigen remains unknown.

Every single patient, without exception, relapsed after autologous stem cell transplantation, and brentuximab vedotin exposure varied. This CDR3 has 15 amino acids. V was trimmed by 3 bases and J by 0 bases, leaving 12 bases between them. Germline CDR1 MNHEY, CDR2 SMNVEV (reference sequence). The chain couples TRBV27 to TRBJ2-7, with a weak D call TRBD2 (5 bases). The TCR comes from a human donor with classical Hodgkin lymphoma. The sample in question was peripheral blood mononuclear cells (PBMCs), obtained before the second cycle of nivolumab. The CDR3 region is CASSLDLANSYEQYF. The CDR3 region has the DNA TGTGCCAGCAGTTTGGACTTAGCCAACTCCTACGAGCAGTACTTC.